These T cell receptor beta chains were read from a single sample in a study of OX40 agonist ivuxolimab in advanced cancers. Here immunoSEQ multiplex PCR was the method, and the copy in TCRdb shows in-frame clones only, minus some. Counted here are fewer than 35,000 clones, roughly nine tenths occurring once; the ten biggest clones make up more than 20%. The input for sequencing was CD4+ or CD8+ T cells sorted from blood, taken in a trial of the OX40 agonist ivuxolimab. All receptors come from an adult with an advanced solid tumor such as melanoma, head and neck, liver or kidney cancer. CDR3s include the opening cysteine and the closing phenylalanine or tryptophan. Each record gives: D gene, V gene, CDR3 length, clone size, J gene, CDR3 DNA, CDR3 protein. D genes are given only for firm matches. Size tells how often a clone was seen (once, few, many) or the class of an expanded clone, and some rows leave it out.

NA,TRBV7-9,16,once,TRBJ2-7,TGTGCCAGCAGCTTAGGTTGGAGCTTAAGAGACGACGAGCAGTACTTC,CASSLGWSLRDDEQYF
TRBD2,TRBV19,15,NA,TRBJ2-1,TGTGCCAGTAGCCCTTCTAGCGGGGGATACAATGAGCAGTTCTTC,CASSPSSGGYNEQFF
NA,TRBV9,13,NA,TRBJ2-1,TGTGCCAGCAGCGGAACTAGCTACAATGAGCAGTTCTTC,CASSGTSYNEQFF
NA,TRBV5-4,16,NA,TRBJ2-3,TGTGCCAGCAGCTTGGCCACGGGGGCAGGGGGTGATACGCAGTATTTT,CASSLATGAGGDTQYF
NA,TRBV2,13,NA,TRBJ2-1,TGTGCCAGCAGTGAAGTGGGTTACAATGAGCAGTTCTTC,CASSEVGYNEQFF
NA,TRBV7-2,19,once,TRBJ2-4,TGTGCCAGCAGCTTGGAGCTAGCGCCCAGATCACTAGCCAAAAACATTCAGTACTTC,CASSLELAPRSLAKNIQYF
NA,TRBV19,15,medium-sized,TRBJ2-7,TGTGCCAGTAGTATAGGTGGGGGACCGTTCTACGAGCAGTACTTC,CASSIGGGPFYEQYF
TRBD2,TRBV19,15,NA,TRBJ2-7,TGTGCCAGTACCCTAGCGGCTAGCGGGCTATACGAGCAGTACTTC,CASTLAASGLYEQYF
NA,TRBV7-8,15,NA,TRBJ2-6,TGTGTCAGCAGCTTCCGGGTATCTGGGGCCAACGTCCTGACTTTC,CVSSFRVSGANVLTF
NA,TRBV5-4,13,NA,TRBJ2-1,TGCGCCAGCAGCCAAGATTTTCATAATGAGCAGTTCTTC,CASSQDFHNEQFF
TRBD1,TRBV5-1,16,once,TRBJ2-7,TGCGCCAGCAGCTTGGCGGGGACAGGGAGCTCCTACGAGCAGTACTTC,CASSLAGTGSSYEQYF
NA,TRBV5-8,14,once,TRBJ2-7,TGTGCCAGCAGCTTGGCCGAGAGTTTCCACGAGCAGTACTTC,CASSLAESFHEQYF
NA,TRBV7-9,11,NA,TRBJ2-1,TGTGCCAGCAGCCCCGACAATGAGCAGTTCTTC,CASSPDNEQFF
NA,TRBV6-5,15,few,TRBJ2-6,TGTGCCAGCAGCTCAGGGGAGGCGGGGGCCAACGTCCTGACTTTC,CASSSGEAGANVLTF
TRBD1,TRBV12-5,18,NA,TRBJ2-5,TGTGCTAGTGGTTCGGACAGGTTGGTTGGAGCGAGCTCAGAGACCCAGTACTTC,CASGSDRLVGASSETQYF
TRBD2,TRBV7-9,15,NA,TRBJ2-3,TGTGCCAGCAGCTTAGCGCGGGGGAGACAGGATACGCAGTATTTT,CASSLARGRQDTQYF
TRBD2,TRBV7-8,17,NA,TRBJ2-2,TGTGCCAGCATTCGACTAGCGGGAGACCCCAGCACCGGGGAGCTGTTTTTT,CASIRLAGDPSTGELFF
NA,TRBV7-9,14,NA,TRBJ2-1,TGTGCCAGCAGCTTAGGGGCGGATTACAATGAGCAGTTCTTC,CASSLGADYNEQFF
TRBD2,TRBV11-3,15,NA,TRBJ2-7,TGTGCCAGCAGCCTCGGGGCGGGAGGAGACTACGAGCAGTACTTC,CASSLGAGGDYEQYF
NA,TRBV27,11,NA,TRBJ2-5,TGTGCCACCCGATGGGCCGAGACCCAGTACTTC,CATRWAETQYF
NA,TRBV11-3,15,NA,TRBJ2-7,TGTGCCAGCAGCTTATACCGGGACCGGTCCTACGAGCAGTACTTC,CASSLYRDRSYEQYF
TRBD2,TRBV4-1,15,NA,TRBJ2-1,TGCGCCAGCAGCCAAGATCGTGGACTAGGCAATGAGCAGTTCTTC,CASSQDRGLGNEQFF
TRBD1,TRBV14,16,NA,TRBJ2-4,TGTGCCAGCAGCCCGACAGGGCTTTATAATAAAAACATTCAGTACTTC,CASSPTGLYNKNIQYF
NA,TRBV7-8,16,NA,TRBJ2-7,TGTGCCAGCAGCTTAGGCGTGGGCGGGCAGGACTACGAGCAGTACTTC,CASSLGVGGQDYEQYF
NA,TRBV11-2,14,NA,TRBJ2-1,TGTGCCAGCAGCTTAGTTACTAGTAACAATGAGCAGTTCTTC,CASSLVTSNNEQFF
TRBD1,TRBV19,16,NA,TRBJ1-4,TGTGCCAGTAGTATTAGTCTCGGGACAGAAAATGAAAAACTGTTTTTT,CASSISLGTENEKLFF
NA,TRBV6-5,15,NA,TRBJ1-1,TGTGCCAGCAGCCCTTTCAATCCGGGGGCCACTGAGGCTTTCTTT,CASSPFNPGATEAFF
TRBD1,TRBV5-4,17,NA,TRBJ2-2,TGTGCCAGCAGCTTTGCACCTTCAGGGGGCTGGACCGGGGAGCTGTTTTTT,CASSFAPSGGWTGELFF
NA,TRBV29-1,13,NA,TRBJ2-7,TGCAGCGTTGTCGGGGCCCGGCCCGACGAGCAGTACTTC,CSVVGARPDEQYF
NA,TRBV18,16,NA,TRBJ2-7,TGTGCCAGCTCACCCTTCACTCGGATCGACCCGGACGAGCAGTACTTC,CASSPFTRIDPDEQYF
TRBD2,TRBV14,16,NA,TRBJ2-7,TGTGCCAGCAGCCATAGCGGGAGCCGAAGCTCCTACGAGCAGTACTTC,CASSHSGSRSSYEQYF
NA,TRBV7-9,16,once,TRBJ2-2,TGTGCCAGCAGCTTAGGGGCGCTGGGCGTCACCGGGGAGCTGTTTTTT,CASSLGALGVTGELFF
NA,TRBV9,14,NA,TRBJ1-2,TGTGCCAGCAGCGTAGGGACACAATACTATGGCTACACCTTC,CASSVGTQYYGYTF
NA,TRBV12-5,16,NA,TRBJ2-1,TGTGCTAGTGGTTTGGGTATCGGGTGGGATGTCAGTGAGCAGTTCTTC,CASGLGIGWDVSEQFF
NA,TRBV19,12,once,TRBJ2-2,TGTGCCAGTAGTAAATACACCGGGGAGCTGTTTTTT,CASSKYTGELFF
NA,TRBV29-1,10,NA,TRBJ2-1,TGCAGCGGTGACTACAATGAGCAGTTCTTC,CSGDYNEQFF
TRBD2,TRBV6-5,16,NA,TRBJ2-1,TGTGCCAGCAGTTACGGACTAGCGGGATCCCACAATGAGCAGTTCTTC,CASSYGLAGSHNEQFF
NA,TRBV2,15,NA,TRBJ2-7,TGTGCCAGCAGTGAAAACAGGCGAAGCTCCTACGAGCAGTACTTC,CASSENRRSSYEQYF
NA,TRBV9,14,NA,TRBJ2-1,TGTGCCAGCAGCGTAGCAGGGACCTACAATGAGCAGTTCTTC,CASSVAGTYNEQFF
TRBD1,TRBV15,19,NA,TRBJ1-5,TGTGCCACCAGCAGAGATAGGGACAGGGTCTTGGATAGCAATCAGCCCCAGCATTTT,CATSRDRDRVLDSNQPQHF
NA,TRBV19,13,NA,TRBJ1-2,TGTGCCAGTAGTATAGGGGGCGCTTATGGCTACACCTTC,CASSIGGAYGYTF
TRBD1,TRBV27,13,NA,TRBJ2-7,TGTGCCAGCACTCCGGGACAGGGGTACGAGCAGTACTTC,CASTPGQGYEQYF
TRBD2,TRBV30,13,NA,TRBJ2-7,TGTGCCTGGAGACTAGCGGGACTCTACGAGCAGTACTTC,CAWRLAGLYEQYF
NA,TRBV29-1,13,NA,TRBJ2-5,TGCAGCGTTGAGGGGACTGCCTGGGAGACCCAGTACTTC,CSVEGTAWETQYF
NA,TRBV5-1,13,NA,TRBJ1-1,TGCGCCAGCAGCCCCGTAGGGGCTACTGAAGCTTTCTTT,CASSPVGATEAFF
NA,TRBV4-1,15,NA,TRBJ2-2,TGCGCCAGCAGCCAAGAAGGTTCGTACACCGGGGAGCTGTTTTTT,CASSQEGSYTGELFF
NA,TRBV2,12,NA,TRBJ2-7,TGTGCCAGCAGTGTTTCGTCCTACGAGCAGTACTTC,CASSVSSYEQYF
TRBD1,TRBV11-1,14,NA,TRBJ2-3,TGTGCCAGCAGCTTACCCGACAGGGCTTATACGCAGTATTTT,CASSLPDRAYTQYF
NA,TRBV27,15,NA,TRBJ2-5,TGTGCCAGCAGTTTCCGACATAGCGGAGCAGAGACCCAGTACTTC,CASSFRHSGAETQYF
NA,TRBV6-5,15,NA,TRBJ1-1,TGTGCCAGCAGTCCCTTGAGGGGTATGAACACTGAAGCTTTCTTT,CASSPLRGMNTEAFF
TRBD2,TRBV6-6,15,NA,TRBJ2-7,TGTGCCAGCAGTTACGACAGTGGCGGGAGGCGCGAGCAGTACTTC,CASSYDSGGRREQYF
NA,TRBV13,18,NA,TRBJ2-5,TGTGCCAGCAGCTTAGACCTAGCGCGGAATGCTCCTCTTGAGACCCAGTACTTC,CASSLDLARNAPLETQYF
NA,TRBV9,15,once,TRBJ2-2,TGTGCCAGCAGCGTCTTGCAGGAAGTGACCGGGGAGCTGTTTTTT,CASSVLQEVTGELFF